The 11 T cell receptor beta chains listed next were all sequenced from one sample in a study of tumor-infiltrating lymphocytes in primary liver carcinoma. Total RNA (about 500 ng) served as template for TCR beta cDNA synthesis primed by a constant-region primer. The TCR beta library was amplified through three nested multiplex PCR rounds in a modified ARM-PCR procedure. The two initial PCR rounds, around 10 cycles each, used TRBV1-TRBV30 forward and C-beta reverse primers. TCRdb itself ran the multiplex PCR reads through MiXCR, one entry per CDR3 protein. This table holds around 70,000 distinct CDR3 sequences, over 60% found once. Unsorted bulk tissue (about 18-30 mg) underwent RNA and DNA co-extraction. Sequenced: liver tumor tissue from sampling region 4. The sample's subset: tumor region T4, right-lateral pole. The receptors shown here come from a man in his forties with primary liver carcinoma and hepatitis B virus infection.

As regards this clonotype: At one boundary the junction diverges from the germline segment, which might be a read error. This chain joins TRBV11-2 and TRBJ2-7, with D possibly being TRBD1 (5 bases). This CDR3 contains 14 residues. Germline loops: CDR1 SGHAT, CDR2 FQNNGV. The CDR3: CPSILTDSAYEQYF. For the CDR3, the DNA is TGTCCCAGCATCTTAACTGACAGTGCCTACGAGCAGTACTTC.

Judged by abundance, this clonotype is medium-sized. The chain joins TRBV28 to TRBJ2-7; D is ambiguous. The germline V gene has CDR1 MDHEN and CDR2 SYDVKM. The germline V and J ends were trimmed by 6 bases and 6 bases, with 12 bases remaining between them. The CDR3 runs to 12 residues. CDR3 sequence: CASSLMFGEQYF. The CDR3 DNA follows: TGTGCCAGCAGCCTAATGTTCGGCGAGCAGTACTTC.

This clonotype was detected once. A read error is possible here, since a much larger clone lies one base away. V is TRBV28 and J is TRBJ2-6, with a tentative D call TRBD1 (6 bases). CDR3 size: 15 residues. The germline V gene encodes CDR1 MDHEN and CDR2 SYDVKM. The CDR3 nucleotides read TGTACCAGCAGTTCGCACAGGGATGGGGCCAACGTCCTGACTTTC. Its translation: CTSSSHRDGANVLTF.

This chain links TRBV4-2 with TRBJ2-7, with 8 nucleotides matching TRBD2. The CDR3 has 17 residues. Trimming removed 0 bases from V and 1 base from J; junction bases left unmatched: 8. Germline V gene data show CDR1 as LGHNA and CDR2 as YNFKEQ. CDR3 DNA sequence: TGTGCCAGCAGCCAAGATATTGGTAGCGGGGAGTCCTACGAGCAGTACTTC. The encoded protein is CASSQDIGSGESYEQYF.

With respect to this clonotype: No conserved phenylalanine or tryptophan is present at the end of the CDR3, so a read error is the likely explanation. This chain links TRBV7-9 with TRBJ1-5, with TRBD1 matching over 8 bases. CDR1 is SEHNR, CDR2 FQNEAQ, per germline (reference sequence). This CDR3 region has 15 residues. In DNA form, the CDR3 reads TGTGTCAGCAGCCACTCGGACAGGGAAAACCAGCCCCAGCATCTT. Protein product: CVSSHSDRENQPQHL.

A word on this clonotype: A read error may produce the germline difference seen at one junction end. The CDR3 DNA follows: TGTGCCAGCGACCCGGGCTCCCCGTCAGATACACAGTATTTT. Translating gives CASDPGSPSDTQYF. The chain links TRBV11-2 to TRBJ2-3; no clear D. This CDR3 has 14 residues. Germline assignment: CDR1 SGHAT and CDR2 FQNNGV.

With respect to this clonotype: A much larger clone lies one base from this, so it may be a read error. The chain is built from TRBV28 and TRBJ2-5; D assignment may be TRBD1 or TRBD2 (6 bases each). Germline loops: CDR1 MDHEN, CDR2 SYDVKM. The CDR3 is made up of 13 amino acids. CDR3: CVSSLEGVETQYF. In DNA form, the CDR3 reads TGTGTCAGCAGTTTGGAGGGGGTGGAGACCCAGTACTTC.

This clonotype was counted at least ten times. The chain combines TRBV14 with TRBJ2-1; 8 bases are a match to TRBD2. CDR3 length: 15 amino acids. Germline lookup yields CDR1 SGHDN and CDR2 FVKESK. The J segment lost 10 bases and the V segment lost 1 base, leaving 9 bases of the junction unmatched. The CDR3 spells CASSQGWAGGQEQFF. In nucleotides, the CDR3 is TGTGCCAGCAGCCAAGGATGGGCGGGAGGACAGGAGCAGTTCTTC.

Remarks on this clonotype: The junction and the germline gene differ at one end; a read error may be behind it. The chain joins TRBV4-1 to TRBJ1-2, with D hard to call. The CDR3 runs to 14 residues. The germline V gene encodes CDR1 MGHRA and CDR2 YSYEKL. CDR3 nucleotides: TGCGCCATCAGCCAAGAGGGCCCGGGGTTTGGCTACACCTTC. This encodes CAISQEGPGFGYTF.

This chain joins TRBV6-2 or TRBV6-3 and TRBJ2-7; D tentatively fits TRBD1 or TRBD2 (5 bases each). Trimming left V 4 bases short and J 8 bases short, with 15 bases between. CDR1 and CDR2 (germline): MNHEY, SVGEGT. This CDR3 comprises 13 residues. CDR3 protein: CASSSAGAYKQYF. CDR3 in DNA: TGTGCCAGCAGTTCGGCCGGGGCGTATAAGCAGTACTTC.

On this clonotype: One end of the junction fails to match germline, which may point to a read error. V and J are TRBV12-3 or TRBV12-4 and TRBJ2-5; possible D gene TRBD2, 6 bases. This CDR3 comprises 13 residues. The CDR3 spells CASTRREKESQYF. The CDR3 nucleotides read TGTGCCAGCACCCGCCGGGAGAAAGAGTCCCAGTATTTC.